Included here is one TCR beta chain sequence, with context. A much larger clone is a single base away; this may be a read error. This table comes from immunoSEQ multiplex PCR, and its TCRdb copy is limited to in-frame clones, with some not included. The sample shows under 350,000 clones, about 86% of them seen only once. This record belongs to a study of blood T cell repertoires in COVID-19. Study overall: Researchers got acute and convalescent COVID-19 samples from the United States, Italy and Spain.

The sequenced sample was PBMCs or T cells enriched from blood (not recorded which). The clonotype was recovered from a woman aged 40 to 50 with acute COVID-19.

In DNA, the CDR3 is TGTGCCAGCAGCCTAAGCTCCTACGAGCAGTACTTC. Translating it yields CASSLSSYEQYF. J is TRBJ2-7 and V is TRBV5-5; D unclear. Germline loops: CDR1 SGHKS, CDR2 YYEKEE (reference sequence). Trimming pared 4 bases from V and 0 bases from J, leaving 5 bases between. The CDR3 length is 12 residues.